The rows below give T cell receptor beta chains drawn from one sample of a study of a mutant IDH1 vaccine in newly diagnosed glioma. These receptors are not linked to any known antigen. Sequenced by immunoSEQ multiplex PCR; TCRdb stores in-frame clones only, minus some. The sample contains approximately 100,000 clones, under 90% of which appear only once. This specimen consisted of PBMCs, obtained from a glioma patient whose treatment included an IDH1 peptide vaccine. The receptors were sampled from a woman in her forties or fifties with glioma. Both conserved end residues are part of each CDR3. Each record gives: clone size, CDR3 length, J gene, V gene, D gene, CDR3 DNA, CDR3 protein. The D gene is left open where the match is weak. Rows give clone size only sometimes, using once, few, many, or a class for an expanded clone.

clone_size: -
cdr3_length: 14
j_call: TRBJ2-7
v_call: TRBV11-2
d_call: -
cdr3_nt: TGTGCCAGCAGCTTCATGGGTTCCCCATACGAGCAGTACTTC
cdr3_aa: CASSFMGSPYEQYF

clone_size: -
cdr3_length: 13
j_call: TRBJ1-6
v_call: TRBV5-1
d_call: -
cdr3_nt: TGCGCCAGCAGCTTGGATGTTAATTCACCCCTCCACTTT
cdr3_aa: CASSLDVNSPLHF

clone_size: -
cdr3_length: 14
j_call: TRBJ1-2
v_call: TRBV6-1
d_call: -
cdr3_nt: TGTGCCAGCAGTTTTCAACGGGGAAACTATGGCTACACCTTC
cdr3_aa: CASSFQRGNYGYTF

clone_size: -
cdr3_length: 12
j_call: TRBJ2-7
v_call: TRBV10-3
d_call: -
cdr3_nt: TGTGCCACCGAGGCCACTCGCTACGAGCAGTACTTC
cdr3_aa: CATEATRYEQYF

clone_size: -
cdr3_length: 11
j_call: TRBJ1-1
v_call: TRBV25-1
d_call: TRBD1
cdr3_nt: TGTGCCAGCAGTCAGGGGGCTGAAGCTTTCTTT
cdr3_aa: CASSQGAEAFF

clone_size: -
cdr3_length: 12
j_call: TRBJ1-1
v_call: TRBV6-6
d_call: -
cdr3_nt: TGTGCCAGCAGTGCCACAGGGTCTGAAGCTTTCTTT
cdr3_aa: CASSATGSEAFF

clone_size: -
cdr3_length: 12
j_call: TRBJ1-2
v_call: TRBV4-2
d_call: -
cdr3_nt: TGTGCCAGCAGCCAAGCCGGGTATGGCTACACCTTC
cdr3_aa: CASSQAGYGYTF

clone_size: -
cdr3_length: 15
j_call: TRBJ2-7
v_call: TRBV5-1
d_call: -
cdr3_nt: TGCGCCAGCAGCTTGGTAACAGTTGGTACCTACGAGCAGTACTTC
cdr3_aa: CASSLVTVGTYEQYF

clone_size: -
cdr3_length: 13
j_call: TRBJ1-1
v_call: TRBV11-3
d_call: -
cdr3_nt: TGTGCCAGCTCCCGGGGGGGGCGAACTGAAGCTTTCTTT
cdr3_aa: CASSRGGRTEAFF

clone_size: -
cdr3_length: 17
j_call: TRBJ1-1
v_call: TRBV2
d_call: -
cdr3_nt: TGTGCCAGCAGCTCAAGGGTGGGGGGGCTCCGGAACACTGAAGCTTTCTTT
cdr3_aa: CASSSRVGGLRNTEAFF

clone_size: -
cdr3_length: 16
j_call: TRBJ2-2
v_call: TRBV27
d_call: TRBD2
cdr3_nt: TGTGCCAGCAGTTCCAGGACTAGCGGTTTGACCGGGGAGCTGTTTTTT
cdr3_aa: CASSSRTSGLTGELFF

clone_size: -
cdr3_length: 16
j_call: TRBJ2-5
v_call: TRBV4-1
d_call: -
cdr3_nt: TGCGCCAGCAAGAATCAAGAAGACGGTGTGTGGGAGACCCAGTACTTC
cdr3_aa: CASKNQEDGVWETQYF

clone_size: -
cdr3_length: 14
j_call: TRBJ1-3
v_call: TRBV28
d_call: -
cdr3_nt: TGTGCCAGCAGTTCGTCCAGGGACGGAAACACCATATATTTT
cdr3_aa: CASSSSRDGNTIYF

clone_size: -
cdr3_length: 17
j_call: TRBJ2-5
v_call: TRBV7-8
d_call: TRBD2
cdr3_nt: TGTGCCAGCAGCTTAGCTAGGACTAGCGGGGTCCAAGAGACCCAGTACTTC
cdr3_aa: CASSLARTSGVQETQYF

clone_size: -
cdr3_length: 14
j_call: TRBJ2-7
v_call: TRBV27
d_call: TRBD2
cdr3_nt: TGTGCCACCTCTACTAGCGGGAGCACCAACGAGCAGTACTTC
cdr3_aa: CATSTSGSTNEQYF

clone_size: -
cdr3_length: 13
j_call: TRBJ2-4
v_call: TRBV6-5
d_call: -
cdr3_nt: TGTGCCAGCAGTTACTCACCCAACTCTAGTCTGTACTTC
cdr3_aa: CASSYSPNSSLYF

clone_size: -
cdr3_length: 13
j_call: TRBJ1-2
v_call: TRBV4-1
d_call: -
cdr3_nt: TGCGCCAGCAGCCAAGATCCAGGGTATGGCTACACCTTC
cdr3_aa: CASSQDPGYGYTF

clone_size: -
cdr3_length: 15
j_call: TRBJ2-2
v_call: TRBV28
d_call: TRBD2
cdr3_nt: TGTGCCAGCACGGGACTAGCGGGAGACGCCGGGGAGCTGTTTTTT
cdr3_aa: CASTGLAGDAGELFF

clone_size: -
cdr3_length: 13
j_call: TRBJ1-2
v_call: TRBV6-5
d_call: TRBD1
cdr3_nt: TGTGCCAGCAGTAGGACAGGGCTCTATGGCTACACCTTC
cdr3_aa: CASSRTGLYGYTF

clone_size: -
cdr3_length: 12
j_call: TRBJ2-7
v_call: TRBV10-3
d_call: -
cdr3_nt: TGTGCCATCAGGGCTAGTAACGACGAGCAGTACTTC
cdr3_aa: CAIRASNDEQYF

clone_size: -
cdr3_length: 16
j_call: TRBJ2-2
v_call: TRBV10-2
d_call: -
cdr3_nt: TGCGCCAGCATAACCGGGAGTACAACGAACACCGGGGAGCTGTTTTTT
cdr3_aa: CASITGSTTNTGELFF

clone_size: -
cdr3_length: 15
j_call: TRBJ2-6
v_call: TRBV19
d_call: -
cdr3_nt: TGTGCCAGTAGTATACAGGACTCTGGGGCCAACGTCCTGACTTTC
cdr3_aa: CASSIQDSGANVLTF

clone_size: -
cdr3_length: 14
j_call: TRBJ2-1
v_call: TRBV19
d_call: TRBD2
cdr3_nt: TGTGCCACCGGACTAGCGGGAGCCTACAATGAGCAGTTCTTC
cdr3_aa: CATGLAGAYNEQFF

clone_size: -
cdr3_length: 14
j_call: TRBJ2-7
v_call: TRBV11-1
d_call: TRBD1
cdr3_nt: TGTGCCAGCAGCCTCCGGGACAGGGAGTTCGAGCAGTACTTC
cdr3_aa: CASSLRDREFEQYF

clone_size: once
cdr3_length: 14
j_call: TRBJ1-5
v_call: TRBV28
d_call: -
cdr3_nt: TGTGCCAGCAGTTTAAATTTGGATGGTCAGCCCCAGCATTTT
cdr3_aa: CASSLNLDGQPQHF

clone_size: -
cdr3_length: 14
j_call: TRBJ1-6
v_call: TRBV10-2
d_call: TRBD1
cdr3_nt: TGCGCCAGCAGTAACAGGGGGCTCCGGTCACCCCTCCACTTT
cdr3_aa: CASSNRGLRSPLHF

clone_size: -
cdr3_length: 14
j_call: TRBJ2-7
v_call: TRBV6-6
d_call: TRBD1
cdr3_nt: TGTGCCAGCAGTTGGGGGGACAGGGCTCCCGAGCAGTACTTC
cdr3_aa: CASSWGDRAPEQYF

clone_size: -
cdr3_length: 16
j_call: TRBJ2-1
v_call: TRBV11-2
d_call: TRBD2
cdr3_nt: TGTGCCAGCAGCTTAGTCAGCGGGAGTGTTTACAATGAGCAGTTCTTC
cdr3_aa: CASSLVSGSVYNEQFF